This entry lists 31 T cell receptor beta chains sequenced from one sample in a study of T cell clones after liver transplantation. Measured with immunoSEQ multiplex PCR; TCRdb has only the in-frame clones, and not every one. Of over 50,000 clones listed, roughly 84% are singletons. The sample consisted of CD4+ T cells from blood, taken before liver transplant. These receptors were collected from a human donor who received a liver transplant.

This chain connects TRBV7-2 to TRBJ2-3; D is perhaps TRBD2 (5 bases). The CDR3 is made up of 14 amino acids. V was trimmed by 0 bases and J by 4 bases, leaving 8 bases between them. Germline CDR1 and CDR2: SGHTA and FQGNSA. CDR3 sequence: CASSLAKLADTQYF. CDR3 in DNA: TGTGCCAGCAGCTTAGCGAAACTAGCAGATACGCAGTATTTT.

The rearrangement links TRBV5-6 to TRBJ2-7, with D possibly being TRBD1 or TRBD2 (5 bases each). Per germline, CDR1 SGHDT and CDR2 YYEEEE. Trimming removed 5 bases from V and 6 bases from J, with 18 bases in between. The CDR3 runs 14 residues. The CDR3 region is CASRRDPVAPEQYF. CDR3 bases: TGTGCCAGCAGACGGGACCCTGTTGCTCCCGAGCAGTACTTC.

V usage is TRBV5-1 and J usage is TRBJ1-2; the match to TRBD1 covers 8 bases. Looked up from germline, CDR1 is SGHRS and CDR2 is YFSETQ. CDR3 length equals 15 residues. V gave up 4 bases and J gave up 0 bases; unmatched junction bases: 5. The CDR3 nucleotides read TGCGCCAGCAGCATGACAGGGGAGGCTAACTATGGCTACACCTTC. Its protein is CASSMTGEANYGYTF.

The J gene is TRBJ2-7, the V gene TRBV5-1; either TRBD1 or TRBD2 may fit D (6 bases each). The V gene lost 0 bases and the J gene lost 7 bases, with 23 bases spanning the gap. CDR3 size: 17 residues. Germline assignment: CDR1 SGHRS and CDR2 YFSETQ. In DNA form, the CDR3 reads TGCGCCAGCAGCTTGGATCTGCTTCCTCCGGGGGCGGGGGAGCAGTACTTC. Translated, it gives CASSLDLLPPGAGEQYF.

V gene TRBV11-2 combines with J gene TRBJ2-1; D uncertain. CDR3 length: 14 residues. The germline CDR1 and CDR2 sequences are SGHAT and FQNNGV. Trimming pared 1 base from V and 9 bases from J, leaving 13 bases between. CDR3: CASSLAQDGFEQFF. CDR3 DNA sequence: TGTGCCAGCAGCTTAGCCCAGGATGGGTTTGAGCAGTTCTTC.

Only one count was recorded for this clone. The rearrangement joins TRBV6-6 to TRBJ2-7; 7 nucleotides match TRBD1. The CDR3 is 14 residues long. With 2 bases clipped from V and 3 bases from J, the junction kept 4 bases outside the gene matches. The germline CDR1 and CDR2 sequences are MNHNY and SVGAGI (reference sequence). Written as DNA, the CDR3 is TGTGCCAGCAGTTACAGGGACAGAGTCTACGAGCAGTACTTC. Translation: CASSYRDRVYEQYF.

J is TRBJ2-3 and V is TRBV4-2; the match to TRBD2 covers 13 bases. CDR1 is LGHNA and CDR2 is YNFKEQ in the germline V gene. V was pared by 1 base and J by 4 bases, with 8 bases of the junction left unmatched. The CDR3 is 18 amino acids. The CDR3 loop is CASSQGTSGGGPADTQYF. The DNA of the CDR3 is TGTGCCAGCAGCCAAGGGACTAGCGGGGGCGGGCCGGCAGATACGCAGTATTTT.

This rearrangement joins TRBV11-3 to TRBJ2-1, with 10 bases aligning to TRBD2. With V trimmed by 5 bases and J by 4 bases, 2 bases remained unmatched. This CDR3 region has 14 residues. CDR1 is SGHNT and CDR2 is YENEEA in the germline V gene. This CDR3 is CASSGTSAYNEQFF. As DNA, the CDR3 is TGTGCCAGCAGCGGGACTAGCGCATACAATGAGCAGTTCTTC.

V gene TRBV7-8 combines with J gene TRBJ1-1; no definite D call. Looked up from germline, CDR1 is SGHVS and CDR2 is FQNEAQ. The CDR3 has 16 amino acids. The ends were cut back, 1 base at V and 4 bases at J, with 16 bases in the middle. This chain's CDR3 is CASSLGPVLRATEAFF. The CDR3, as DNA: TGTGCCAGCAGCTTAGGCCCCGTTTTGAGGGCCACTGAAGCTTTCTTT.

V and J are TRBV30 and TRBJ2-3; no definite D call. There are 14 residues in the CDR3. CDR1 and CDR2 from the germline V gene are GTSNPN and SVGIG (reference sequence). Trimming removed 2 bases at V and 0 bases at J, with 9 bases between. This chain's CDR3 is CAWSLEISTDTQYF. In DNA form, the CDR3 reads TGTGCCTGGAGTTTGGAGATCAGCACAGATACGCAGTATTTT.

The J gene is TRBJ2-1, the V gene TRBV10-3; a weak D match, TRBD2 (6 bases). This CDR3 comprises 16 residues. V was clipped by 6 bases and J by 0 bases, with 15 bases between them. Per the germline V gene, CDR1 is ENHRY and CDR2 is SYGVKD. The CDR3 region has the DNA TGTGCCATCAGAAAGAGCGGGTCGAGCTCCTACAATGAGCAGTTCTTC. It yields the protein CAIRKSGSSSYNEQFF.

This CDR3 is CASSPNLRGRNEKLFF. The CDR3 DNA sequence: TGTGCCAGCTCACCTAACTTGAGGGGGCGTAATGAAAAACTGTTTTTT. The chain employs TRBV18 and TRBJ1-4; 7 nucleotides agree with TRBD1. CDR3 length equals 16 residues. The trim removed 3 bases at V and 4 bases at J, leaving 8 bases unmatched. CDR1 is KGHSH and CDR2 is LQKENI in the germline V gene.

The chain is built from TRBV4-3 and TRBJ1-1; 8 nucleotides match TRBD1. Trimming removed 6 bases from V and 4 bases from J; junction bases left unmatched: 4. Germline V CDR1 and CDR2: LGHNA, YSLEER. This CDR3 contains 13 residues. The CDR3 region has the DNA TGCGCCAGCAGGTCCACAGGGGGCACTGAAGCTTTCTTT. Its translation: CASRSTGGTEAFF.

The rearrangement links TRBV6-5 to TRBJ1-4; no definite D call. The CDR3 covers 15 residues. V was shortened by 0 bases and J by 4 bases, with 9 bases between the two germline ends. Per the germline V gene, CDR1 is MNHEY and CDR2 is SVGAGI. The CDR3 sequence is CASSYSWRGNEKLFF. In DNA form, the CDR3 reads TGTGCCAGCAGTTACTCCTGGCGCGGTAATGAAAAACTGTTTTTT.

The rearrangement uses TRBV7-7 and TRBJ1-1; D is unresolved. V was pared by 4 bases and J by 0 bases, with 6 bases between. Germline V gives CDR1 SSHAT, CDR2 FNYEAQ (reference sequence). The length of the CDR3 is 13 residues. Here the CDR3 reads CASSYRLNTEAFF. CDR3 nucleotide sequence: TGTGCCAGCAGCTATCGGTTGAACACTGAAGCTTTCTTT.

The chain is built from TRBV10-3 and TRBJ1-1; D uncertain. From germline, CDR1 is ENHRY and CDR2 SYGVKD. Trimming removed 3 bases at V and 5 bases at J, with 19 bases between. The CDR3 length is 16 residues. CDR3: CAISEGREGLRTEAFF. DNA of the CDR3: TGTGCCATCAGTGAAGGGAGGGAGGGATTGAGGACTGAAGCTTTCTTT.

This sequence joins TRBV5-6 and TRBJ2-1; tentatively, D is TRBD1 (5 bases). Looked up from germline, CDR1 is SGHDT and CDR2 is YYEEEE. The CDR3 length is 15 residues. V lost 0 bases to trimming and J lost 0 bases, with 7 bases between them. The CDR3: CASSLDRSSYNEQFF. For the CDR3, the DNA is TGTGCCAGCAGCTTGGACAGGAGCTCCTACAATGAGCAGTTCTTC.

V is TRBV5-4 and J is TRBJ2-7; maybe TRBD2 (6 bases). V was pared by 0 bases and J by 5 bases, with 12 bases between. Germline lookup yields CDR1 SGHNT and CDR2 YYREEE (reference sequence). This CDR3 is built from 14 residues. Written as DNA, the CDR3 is TGTGCCAGCAGCTTGGGACTAGTGCCCCACGAGCAGTACTTC. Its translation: CASSLGLVPHEQYF.

CDR3 nucleotides: TGTGCCAGCAGCTTATTGAGCGGACAAGGGATTAGGAGTGAGCAGTTCTTC. Translating gives CASSLLSGQGIRSEQFF. The chain links TRBV11-2 to TRBJ2-1, with D perhaps matching TRBD1 or TRBD2 (5 bases each). This CDR3 has 17 residues. Per germline, CDR1 SGHAT and CDR2 FQNNGV. Trimming cost V 2 bases and J 9 bases, with 23 bases left between them.

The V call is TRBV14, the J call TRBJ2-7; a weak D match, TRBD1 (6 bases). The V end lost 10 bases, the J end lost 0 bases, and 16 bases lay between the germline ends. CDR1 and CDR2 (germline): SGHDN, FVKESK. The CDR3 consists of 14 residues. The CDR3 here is CANPQWGPSYEQYF. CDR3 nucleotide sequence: TGTGCCAACCCTCAGTGGGGGCCCTCCTACGAGCAGTACTTC.

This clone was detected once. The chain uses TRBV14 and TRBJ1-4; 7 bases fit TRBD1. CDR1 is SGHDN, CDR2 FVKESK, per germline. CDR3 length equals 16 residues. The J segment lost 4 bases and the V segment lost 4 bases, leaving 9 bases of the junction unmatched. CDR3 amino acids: CASSLLSDRDNEKLFF. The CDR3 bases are TGTGCCAGCAGCCTCCTATCAGACAGGGATAATGAAAAACTGTTTTTT.

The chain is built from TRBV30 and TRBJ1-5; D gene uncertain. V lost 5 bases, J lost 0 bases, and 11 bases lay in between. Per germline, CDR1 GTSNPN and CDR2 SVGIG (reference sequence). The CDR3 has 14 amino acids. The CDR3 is CAWAGLNSNQPQHF. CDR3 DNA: TGTGCCTGGGCGGGTCTCAATAGCAATCAGCCCCAGCATTTT.

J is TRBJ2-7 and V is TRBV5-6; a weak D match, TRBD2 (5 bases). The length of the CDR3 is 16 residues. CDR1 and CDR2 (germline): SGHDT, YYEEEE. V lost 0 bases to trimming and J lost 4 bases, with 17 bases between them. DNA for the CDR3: TGTGCCAGCAGCTTGGGGGTCTGGACTTCACAATACGAGCAGTACTTC. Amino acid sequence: CASSLGVWTSQYEQYF.

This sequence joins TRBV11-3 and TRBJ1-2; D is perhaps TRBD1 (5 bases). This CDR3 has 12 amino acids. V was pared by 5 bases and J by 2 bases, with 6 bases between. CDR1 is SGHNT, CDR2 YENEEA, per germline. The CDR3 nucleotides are TGTGCCAGCAGCGACAGAAACTATGGCTACACCTTC. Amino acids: CASSDRNYGYTF.

The CDR3 DNA follows: TGTGCCAGCCTGAGGGGCCAGACAGATACGCAGTATTTT. Protein: CASLRGQTDTQYF. The chain combines TRBV6-1 with TRBJ2-3; D might be TRBD1 or TRBD2, each matching 5 bases. The germline gives CDR1 MNHNS, CDR2 SASEGT. This CDR3 region has 13 residues. Trimming shortened V by 8 bases and J by 3 bases, and 12 bases separated the two germline ends.

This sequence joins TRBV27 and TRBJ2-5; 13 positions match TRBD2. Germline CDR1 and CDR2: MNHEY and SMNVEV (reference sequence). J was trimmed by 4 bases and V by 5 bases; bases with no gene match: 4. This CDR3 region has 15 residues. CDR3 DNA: TGTGCCAGCAGTCTTGGACTAGCGGGAGTAGAGACCCAGTACTTC. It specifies CASSLGLAGVETQYF.

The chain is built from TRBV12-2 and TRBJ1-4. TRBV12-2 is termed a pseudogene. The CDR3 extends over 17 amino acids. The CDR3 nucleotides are TGTGCAAGTCGCTTATGTCGCGGCTCACCAACTAATGAAAAACTGTTTTTT. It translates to CASRLCRGSPTNEKLFF.

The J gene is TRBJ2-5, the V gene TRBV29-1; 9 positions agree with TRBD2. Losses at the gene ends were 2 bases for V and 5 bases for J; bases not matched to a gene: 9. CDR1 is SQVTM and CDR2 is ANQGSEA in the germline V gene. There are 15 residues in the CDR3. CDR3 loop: CSVEMSGGWAETQYF. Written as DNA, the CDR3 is TGCAGCGTTGAAATGAGCGGGGGGTGGGCGGAGACCCAGTACTTC.

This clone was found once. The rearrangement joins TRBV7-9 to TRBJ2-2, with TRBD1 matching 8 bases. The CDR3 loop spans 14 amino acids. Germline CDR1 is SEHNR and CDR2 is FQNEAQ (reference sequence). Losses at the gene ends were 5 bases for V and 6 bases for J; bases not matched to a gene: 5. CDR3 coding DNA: TGTGCCAGCAGCCCGCAGACAGGGGCCGGGGAGCTGTTTTTT. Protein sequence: CASSPQTGAGELFF.

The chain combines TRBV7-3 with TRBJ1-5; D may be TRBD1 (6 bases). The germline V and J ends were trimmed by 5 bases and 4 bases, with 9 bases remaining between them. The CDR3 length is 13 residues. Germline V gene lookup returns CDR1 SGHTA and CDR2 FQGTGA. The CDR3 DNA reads TGTGCCAGCAGCGCTGGACAGAATCAGCCCCAGCATTTT. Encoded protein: CASSAGQNQPQHF.

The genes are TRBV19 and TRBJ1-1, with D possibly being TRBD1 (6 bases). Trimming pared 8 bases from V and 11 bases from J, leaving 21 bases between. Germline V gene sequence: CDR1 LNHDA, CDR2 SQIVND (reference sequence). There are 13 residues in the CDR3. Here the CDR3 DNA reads TGTGCCAGTTCCGAAGGGGGGCGGCCGTTGGCTTTCTTT. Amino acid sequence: CASSEGGRPLAFF.